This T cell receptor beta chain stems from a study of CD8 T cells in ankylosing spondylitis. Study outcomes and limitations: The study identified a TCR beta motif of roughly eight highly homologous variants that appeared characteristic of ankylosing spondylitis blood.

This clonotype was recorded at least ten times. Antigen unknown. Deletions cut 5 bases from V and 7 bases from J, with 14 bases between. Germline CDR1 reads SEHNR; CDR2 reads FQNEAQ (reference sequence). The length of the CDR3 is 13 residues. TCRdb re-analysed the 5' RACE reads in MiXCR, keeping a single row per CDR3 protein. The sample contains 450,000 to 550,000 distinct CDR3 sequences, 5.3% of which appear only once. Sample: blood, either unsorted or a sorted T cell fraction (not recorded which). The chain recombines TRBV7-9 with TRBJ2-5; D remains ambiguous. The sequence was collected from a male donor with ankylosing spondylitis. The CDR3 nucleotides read TGTGCCAGCAGCCCTGGGCCCGTCCTGACCCAGTACTTC. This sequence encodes CASSPGPVLTQYF.